The entry below gives a single T cell receptor beta chain sequence along with its context. CDR1 is SGHTA, CDR2 FQGNSA, per germline. The V and J ends lost 5 bases and 4 bases, in that order; junction bases with no gene match: 5. This CDR3 spans 16 amino acids. The sample originates from a study of tumor T cells in aggressive B-cell lymphoma. Assay used: immunoSEQ multiplex PCR; TCRdb lists only in-frame clones, some missing. Among around 3,000 clones listed, roughly 80% were seen once. Sequencing was carried out using tumor tissue. The sequence came from an adult with diffuse large B cell lymphoma. The chain uses TRBV7-2 and TRBJ2-1; TRBD2 matches 13 bases. The CDR3 nucleotides are TGTGCCAGCAGCGCCCAACTAGCGGGGGGGTACAATGAGCAGTTCTTC. This sequence encodes CASSAQLAGGYNEQFF. Full variable domain (remainder filled in from reference TRBV7-2 and TRBJ2-1): GAGVSQSPSNKVTEKGKDVELRCDPISGHTALYWYRQSLGQGLEFLIYFQGNSAPDKSGLPSDRFSAERTGGSVSTLTIQRTQQEDSAVYLCASSAQLAGGYNEQFFGPGTRLTVL.